This TCR beta chain was captured in a study of blood T cell repertoires in COVID-19. This clone was detected a few times. The CDR3 runs 14 residues. Trimming pared 0 bases from V and 4 bases from J, leaving 9 bases between. CDR1 is SNHLY and CDR2 is FYNNEI in the germline V gene. Assay: immunoSEQ multiplex PCR; the TCRdb copy retains only in-frame clones and omits some. The table includes over 60,000 clones, around four fifths detected once. Sample: peripheral blood. The chain employs TRBV2 and TRBJ2-5, with D possibly being TRBD2 (6 bases). This TCR was sampled from a man in his 60s with COVID-19, enrolled during active disease. The CDR3 sequence is CASSEASGRETQYF. The CDR3 nucleotides read TGTGCCAGCAGTGAAGCAAGCGGGCGAGAGACCCAGTACTTC.